Included here is one TCR beta chain sequence, with context. The antigen remains unidentified. Patients with a history of autoimmune disease or on systemic immunosuppression were excluded. The data are from a study of OX40 agonist ivuxolimab in advanced cancers. About the research overall: Patients in dose escalation had liver, melanoma, kidney or head and neck cancers.

Whole-study results and caveats: Certain nonresponding patients likewise had low normalized T-cell clonal expansion.

This CDR3 has 14 amino acids. CDR1 SGHTA and CDR2 FQGNSA come from the germline V gene. Trimming pared 6 bases from V and 0 bases from J, leaving 9 bases between. Generated by immunoSEQ multiplex PCR, the TCRdb table keeps only in-frame clones and is missing some. The sample lists about 60,000 clones, 90% occurring once. The gene calls are TRBV7-2 and TRBJ1-5; D may be TRBD1 (5 bases). The source material was CD4+ or CD8+ T cells sorted from blood, sampled in a trial of the OX40 agonist ivuxolimab. The sequence came from an adult with an advanced solid tumor such as melanoma, head and neck, liver or kidney cancer. The CDR3 sequence: CASRGGDSNQPQHF. In DNA, the CDR3 is TGTGCCAGCAGGGGGGGAGATAGCAATCAGCCCCAGCATTTT.